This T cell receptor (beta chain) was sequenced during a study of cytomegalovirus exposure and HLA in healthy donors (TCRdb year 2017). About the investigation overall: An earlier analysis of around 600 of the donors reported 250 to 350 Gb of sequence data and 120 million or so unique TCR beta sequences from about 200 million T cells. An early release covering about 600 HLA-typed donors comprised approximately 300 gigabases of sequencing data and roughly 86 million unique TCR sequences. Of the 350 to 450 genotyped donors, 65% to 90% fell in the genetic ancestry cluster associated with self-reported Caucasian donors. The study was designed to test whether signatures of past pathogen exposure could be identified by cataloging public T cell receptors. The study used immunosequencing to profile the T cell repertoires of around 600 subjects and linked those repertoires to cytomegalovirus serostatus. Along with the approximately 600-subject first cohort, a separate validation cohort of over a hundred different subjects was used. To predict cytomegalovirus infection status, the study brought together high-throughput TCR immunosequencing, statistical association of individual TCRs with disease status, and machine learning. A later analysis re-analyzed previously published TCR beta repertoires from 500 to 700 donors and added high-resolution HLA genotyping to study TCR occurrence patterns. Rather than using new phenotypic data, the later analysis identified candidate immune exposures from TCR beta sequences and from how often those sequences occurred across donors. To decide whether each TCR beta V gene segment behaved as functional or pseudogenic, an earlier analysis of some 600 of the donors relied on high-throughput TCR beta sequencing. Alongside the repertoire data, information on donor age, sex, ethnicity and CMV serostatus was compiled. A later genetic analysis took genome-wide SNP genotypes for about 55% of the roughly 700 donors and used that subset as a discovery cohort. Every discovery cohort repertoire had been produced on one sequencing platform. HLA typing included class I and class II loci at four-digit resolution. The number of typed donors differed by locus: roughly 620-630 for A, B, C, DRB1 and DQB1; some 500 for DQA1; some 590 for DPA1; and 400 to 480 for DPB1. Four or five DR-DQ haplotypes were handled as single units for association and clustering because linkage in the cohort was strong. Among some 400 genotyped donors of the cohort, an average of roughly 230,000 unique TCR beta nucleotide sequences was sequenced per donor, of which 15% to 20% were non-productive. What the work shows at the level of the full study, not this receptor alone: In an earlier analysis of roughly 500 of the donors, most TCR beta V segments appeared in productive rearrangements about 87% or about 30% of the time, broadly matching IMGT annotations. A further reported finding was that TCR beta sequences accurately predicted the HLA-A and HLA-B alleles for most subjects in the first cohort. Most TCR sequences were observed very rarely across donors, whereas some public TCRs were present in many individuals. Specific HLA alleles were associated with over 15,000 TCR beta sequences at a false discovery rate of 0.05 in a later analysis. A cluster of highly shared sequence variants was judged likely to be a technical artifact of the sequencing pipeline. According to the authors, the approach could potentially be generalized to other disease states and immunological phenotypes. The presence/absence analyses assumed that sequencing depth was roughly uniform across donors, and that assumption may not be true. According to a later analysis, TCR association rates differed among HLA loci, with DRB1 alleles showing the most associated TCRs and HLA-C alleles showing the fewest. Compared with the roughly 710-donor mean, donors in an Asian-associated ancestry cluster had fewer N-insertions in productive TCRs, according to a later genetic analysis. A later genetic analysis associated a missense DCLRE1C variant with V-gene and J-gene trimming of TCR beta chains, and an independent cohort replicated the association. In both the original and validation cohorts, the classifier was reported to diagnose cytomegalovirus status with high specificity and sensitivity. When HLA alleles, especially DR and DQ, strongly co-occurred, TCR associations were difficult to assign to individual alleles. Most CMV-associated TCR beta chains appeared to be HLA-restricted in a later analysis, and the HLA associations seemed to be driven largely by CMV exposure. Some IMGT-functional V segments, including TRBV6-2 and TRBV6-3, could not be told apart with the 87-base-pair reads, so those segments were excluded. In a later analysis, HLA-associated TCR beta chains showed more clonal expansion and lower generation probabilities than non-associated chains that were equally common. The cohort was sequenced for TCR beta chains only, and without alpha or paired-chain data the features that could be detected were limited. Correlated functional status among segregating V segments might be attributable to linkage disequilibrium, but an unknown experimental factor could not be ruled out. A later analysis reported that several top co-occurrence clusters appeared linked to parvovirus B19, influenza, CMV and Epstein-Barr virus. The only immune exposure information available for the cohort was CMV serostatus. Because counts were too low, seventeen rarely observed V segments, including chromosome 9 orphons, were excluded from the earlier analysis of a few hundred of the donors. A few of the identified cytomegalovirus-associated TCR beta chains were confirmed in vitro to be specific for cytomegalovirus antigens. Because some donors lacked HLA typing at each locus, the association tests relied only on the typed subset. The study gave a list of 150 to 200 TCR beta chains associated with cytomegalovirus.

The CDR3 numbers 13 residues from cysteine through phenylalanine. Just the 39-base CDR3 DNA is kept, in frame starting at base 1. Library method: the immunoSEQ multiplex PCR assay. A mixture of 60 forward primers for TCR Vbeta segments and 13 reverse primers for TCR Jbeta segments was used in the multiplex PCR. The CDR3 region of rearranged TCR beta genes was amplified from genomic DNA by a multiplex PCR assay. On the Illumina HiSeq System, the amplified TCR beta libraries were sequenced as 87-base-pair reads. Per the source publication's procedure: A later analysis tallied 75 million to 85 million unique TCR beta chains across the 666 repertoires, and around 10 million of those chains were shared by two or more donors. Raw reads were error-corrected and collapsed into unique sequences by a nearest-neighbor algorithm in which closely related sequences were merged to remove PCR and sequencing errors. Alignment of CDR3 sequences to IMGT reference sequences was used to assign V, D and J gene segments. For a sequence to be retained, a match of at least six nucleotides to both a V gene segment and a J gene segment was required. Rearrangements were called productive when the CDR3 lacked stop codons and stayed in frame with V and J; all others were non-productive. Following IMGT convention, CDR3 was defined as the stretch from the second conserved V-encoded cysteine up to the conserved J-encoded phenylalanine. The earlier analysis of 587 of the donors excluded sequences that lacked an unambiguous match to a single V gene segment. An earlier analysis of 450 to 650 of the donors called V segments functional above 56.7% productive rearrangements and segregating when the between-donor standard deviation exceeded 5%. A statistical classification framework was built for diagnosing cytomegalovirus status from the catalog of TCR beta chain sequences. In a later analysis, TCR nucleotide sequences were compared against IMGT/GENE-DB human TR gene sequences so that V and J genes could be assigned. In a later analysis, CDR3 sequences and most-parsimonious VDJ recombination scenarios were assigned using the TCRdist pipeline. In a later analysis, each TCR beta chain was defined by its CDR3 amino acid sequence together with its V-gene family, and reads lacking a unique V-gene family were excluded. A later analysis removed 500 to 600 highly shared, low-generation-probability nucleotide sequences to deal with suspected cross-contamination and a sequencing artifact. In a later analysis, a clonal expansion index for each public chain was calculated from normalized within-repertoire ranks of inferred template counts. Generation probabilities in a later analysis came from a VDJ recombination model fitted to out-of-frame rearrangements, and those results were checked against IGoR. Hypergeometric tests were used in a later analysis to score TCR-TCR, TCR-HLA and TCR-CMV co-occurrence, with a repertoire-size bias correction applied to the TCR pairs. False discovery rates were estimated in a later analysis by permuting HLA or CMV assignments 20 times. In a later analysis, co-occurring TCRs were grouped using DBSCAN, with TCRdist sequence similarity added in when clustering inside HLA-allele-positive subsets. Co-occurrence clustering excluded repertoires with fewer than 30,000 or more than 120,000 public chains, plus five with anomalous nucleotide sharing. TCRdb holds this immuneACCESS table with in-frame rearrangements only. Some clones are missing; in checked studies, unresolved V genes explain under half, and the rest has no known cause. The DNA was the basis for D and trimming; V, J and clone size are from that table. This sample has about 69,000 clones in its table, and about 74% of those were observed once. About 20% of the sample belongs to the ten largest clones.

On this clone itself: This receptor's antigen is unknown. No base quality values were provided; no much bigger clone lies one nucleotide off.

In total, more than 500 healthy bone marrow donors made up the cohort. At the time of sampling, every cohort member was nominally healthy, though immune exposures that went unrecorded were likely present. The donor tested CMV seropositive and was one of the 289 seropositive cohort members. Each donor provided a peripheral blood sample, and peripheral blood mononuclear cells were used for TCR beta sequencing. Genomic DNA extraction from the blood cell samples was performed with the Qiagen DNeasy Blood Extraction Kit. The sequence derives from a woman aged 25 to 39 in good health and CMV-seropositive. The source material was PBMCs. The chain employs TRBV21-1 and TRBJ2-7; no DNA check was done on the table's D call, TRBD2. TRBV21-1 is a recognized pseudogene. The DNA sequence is TGTGCCAGCAGCAAAAACCGCGGAGGGGAGCAGTACTTC. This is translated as CASSKNRGGEQYF.